This TCR beta chain was sequenced for a study of shared clonotypes between healthy human individuals. Study details: Each donor contributed plates that comprised three CD4 naive, three CD4 memory, two CD8 naive and one CD8 memory.

Per germline, CDR1 SGHRS and CDR2 YFSETQ. This CDR3 is built from 14 residues. Trimming removed 4 bases from V and 2 bases from J, with 9 bases in between. In this sample, this clone turned up once. The antigen is undetermined. Several immunoSEQ plates received, in even portions, the genomic DNA of each subset. The assay was immunoSEQ multiplex PCR, and TCRdb's table has in-frame clones only and misses some. The sample shows around 2,000,000 clones, about 95% of them seen only once. Naive CD4+ cells were CD45RA-selected; the remaining cells were memory. Points from the study as a whole: Naive subsets usually exceeded memory subsets in estimated richness.

The sample was naive CD4+ T cells sorted from blood. Sample subset: CD45RA+ positively selected. The sequence was collected from a man aged 18 to 30 in good health. The chain uses TRBV5-1 and TRBJ2-2; TRBD1 is a possible D gene (6 bases). CDR3 residues: CASSRDTNTGELFF. The CDR3 DNA is TGCGCCAGCAGCCGGGACACCAACACCGGGGAGCTGTTTTTT.